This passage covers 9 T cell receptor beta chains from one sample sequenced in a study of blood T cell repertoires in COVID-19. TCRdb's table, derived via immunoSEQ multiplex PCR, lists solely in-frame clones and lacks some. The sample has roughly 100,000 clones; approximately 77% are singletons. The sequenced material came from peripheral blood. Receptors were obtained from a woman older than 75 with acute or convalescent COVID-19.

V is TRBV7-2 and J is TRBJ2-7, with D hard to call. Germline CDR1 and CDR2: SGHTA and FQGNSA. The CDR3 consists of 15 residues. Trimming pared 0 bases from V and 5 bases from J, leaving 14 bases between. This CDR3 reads CASSLAQARLHEQYF. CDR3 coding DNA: TGTGCCAGCAGCTTAGCGCAGGCGCGTCTACACGAGCAGTACTTC.

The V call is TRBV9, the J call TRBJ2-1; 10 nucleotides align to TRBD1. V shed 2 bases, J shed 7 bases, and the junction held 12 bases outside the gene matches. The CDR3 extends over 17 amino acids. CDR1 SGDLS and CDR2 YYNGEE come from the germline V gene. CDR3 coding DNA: TGTGCCAGCAGCGTGGATATTGGGACAGGGGTATCAAATGAGCAGTTCTTC. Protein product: CASSVDIGTGVSNEQFF.

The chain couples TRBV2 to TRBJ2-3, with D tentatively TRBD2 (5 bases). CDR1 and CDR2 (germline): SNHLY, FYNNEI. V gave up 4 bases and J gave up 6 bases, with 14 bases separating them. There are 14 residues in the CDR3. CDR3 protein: CASSVARTHDTQYF. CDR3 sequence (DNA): TGTGCCAGCAGTGTGGCCAGGACTCACGATACGCAGTATTTT.

CDR3 loop: CASSPGGTEAWGYTF. CDR3 DNA sequence: TGCGCCAGCAGCCCTGGGGGGACAGAAGCTTGGGGCTACACCTTC. The V gene is TRBV4-3, the J gene TRBJ1-2; 7 bases align to TRBD1. The CDR3 is 15 amino acids. The V and J ends lost 4 bases and 8 bases, in that order; junction bases with no gene match: 13. The germline V gene encodes CDR1 LGHNA and CDR2 YSLEER.

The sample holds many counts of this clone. CDR3: CASSLGQGYNEQFF. CDR3 DNA: TGTGCCAGCAGTTTAGGGCAGGGCTACAATGAGCAGTTCTTC. This rearrangement joins TRBV27 to TRBJ2-1; D might be TRBD1 (5 bases). Germline assignment: CDR1 MNHEY and CDR2 SMNVEV (reference sequence). Trimming removed 2 bases at V and 3 bases at J, with 8 bases between. This CDR3 is built from 14 residues.

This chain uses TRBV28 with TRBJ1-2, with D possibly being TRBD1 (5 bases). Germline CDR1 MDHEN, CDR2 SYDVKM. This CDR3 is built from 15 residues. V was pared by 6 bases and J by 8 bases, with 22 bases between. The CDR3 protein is CASSPPPGRGAGYTF. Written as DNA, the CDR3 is TGTGCCAGCAGCCCACCCCCCGGGCGGGGCGCGGGCTACACCTTC.

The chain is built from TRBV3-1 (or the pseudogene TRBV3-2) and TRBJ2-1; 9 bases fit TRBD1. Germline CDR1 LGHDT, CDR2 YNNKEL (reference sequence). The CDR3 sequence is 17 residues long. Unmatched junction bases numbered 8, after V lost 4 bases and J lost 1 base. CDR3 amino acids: CASSPFSGTGSYNEQFF. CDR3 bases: TGTGCCAGCAGCCCGTTCTCCGGGACAGGGTCCTACAATGAGCAGTTCTTC.

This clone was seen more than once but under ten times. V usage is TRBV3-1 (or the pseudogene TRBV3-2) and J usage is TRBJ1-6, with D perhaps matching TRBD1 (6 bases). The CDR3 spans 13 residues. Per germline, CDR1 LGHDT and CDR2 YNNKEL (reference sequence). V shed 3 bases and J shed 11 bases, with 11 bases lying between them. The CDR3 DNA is TGTGCCAGCAGCCAGGGGGCCCGGGCACCCCTCCACTTT. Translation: CASSQGARAPLHF.

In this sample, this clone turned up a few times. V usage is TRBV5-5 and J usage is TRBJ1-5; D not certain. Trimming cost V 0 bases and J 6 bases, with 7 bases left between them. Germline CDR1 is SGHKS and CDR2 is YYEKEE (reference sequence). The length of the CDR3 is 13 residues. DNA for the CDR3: TGTGCCAGCAGCTTGGAGCCGGGTCAGCCCCAGCATTTT. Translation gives CASSLEPGQPQHF.